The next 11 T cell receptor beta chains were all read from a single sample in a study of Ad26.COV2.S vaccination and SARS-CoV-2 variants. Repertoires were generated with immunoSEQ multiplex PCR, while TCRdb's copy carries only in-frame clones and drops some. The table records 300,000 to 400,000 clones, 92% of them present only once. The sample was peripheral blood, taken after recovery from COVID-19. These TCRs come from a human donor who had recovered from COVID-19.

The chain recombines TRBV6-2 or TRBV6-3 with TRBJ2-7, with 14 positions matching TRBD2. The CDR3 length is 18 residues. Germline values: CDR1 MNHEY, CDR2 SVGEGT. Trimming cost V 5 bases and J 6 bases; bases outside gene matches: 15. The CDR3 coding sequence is TGTGCCAGCAGTAAACTTCGTTCGGGACTAGCGGGGGCCGGCGAGCAGTACTTC. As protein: CASSKLRSGLAGAGEQYF.

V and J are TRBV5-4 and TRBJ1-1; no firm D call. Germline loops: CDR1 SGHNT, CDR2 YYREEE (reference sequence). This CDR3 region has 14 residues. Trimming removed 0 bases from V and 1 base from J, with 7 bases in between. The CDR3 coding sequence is TGTGCCAGCAGCTTGGGACTTAGGAACACTGAAGCTTTCTTT. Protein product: CASSLGLRNTEAFF.

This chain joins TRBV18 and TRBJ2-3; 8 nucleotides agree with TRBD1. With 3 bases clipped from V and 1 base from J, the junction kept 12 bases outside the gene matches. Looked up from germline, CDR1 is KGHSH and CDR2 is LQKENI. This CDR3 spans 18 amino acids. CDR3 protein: CASSPNTYPGGRTDTQYF. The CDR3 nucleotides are TGTGCCAGCTCACCTAATACTTACCCAGGGGGCCGCACAGATACGCAGTATTTT.

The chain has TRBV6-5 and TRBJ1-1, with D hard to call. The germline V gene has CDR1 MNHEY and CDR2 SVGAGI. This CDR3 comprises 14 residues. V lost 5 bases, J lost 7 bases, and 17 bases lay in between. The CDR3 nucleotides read TGTGCCAGCAGTAAATCGCAACCGGGCCTTGAAGCTTTCTTT. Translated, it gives CASSKSQPGLEAFF.

As DNA, the CDR3 is TGCGCCAGCAGCTTGCCCGCGTCTTACGAGCAGTACTTC. It translates to CASSLPASYEQYF. The chain joins TRBV5-1 to TRBJ2-7; D gene unclear. The CDR3 loop spans 13 amino acids. Trimming stripped 1 base from V and 4 bases from J, with 9 bases between. CDR1 and CDR2 from the germline V gene are SGHRS and YFSETQ.

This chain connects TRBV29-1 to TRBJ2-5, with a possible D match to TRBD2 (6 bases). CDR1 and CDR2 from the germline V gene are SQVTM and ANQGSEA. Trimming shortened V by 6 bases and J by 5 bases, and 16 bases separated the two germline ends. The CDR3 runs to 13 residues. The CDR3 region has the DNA TGCAGCGTCCCACCACAAGGAGGGGAGACCCAGTACTTC. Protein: CSVPPQGGETQYF.

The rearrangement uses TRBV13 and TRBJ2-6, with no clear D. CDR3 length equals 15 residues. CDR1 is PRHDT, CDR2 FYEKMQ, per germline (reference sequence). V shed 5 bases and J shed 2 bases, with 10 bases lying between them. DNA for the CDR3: TGTGCCAGCAGCCCACCAGGAGCTGGGGCCAACGTCCTGACTTTC. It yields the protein CASSPPGAGANVLTF.

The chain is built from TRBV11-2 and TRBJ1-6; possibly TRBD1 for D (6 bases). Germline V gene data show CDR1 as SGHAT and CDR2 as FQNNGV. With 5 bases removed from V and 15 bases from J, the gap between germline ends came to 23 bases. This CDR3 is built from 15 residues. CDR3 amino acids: CASSPRDTVNSNLHF. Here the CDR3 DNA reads TGTGCCAGCAGCCCCCGGGACACGGTCAATTCGAACCTCCACTTT.

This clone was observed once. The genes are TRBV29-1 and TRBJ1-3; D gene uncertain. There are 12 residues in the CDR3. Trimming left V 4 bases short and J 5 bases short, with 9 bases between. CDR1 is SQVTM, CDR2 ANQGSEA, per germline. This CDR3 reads CSVVANRNTIYF. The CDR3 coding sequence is TGCAGCGTTGTGGCTAACCGAAACACCATATATTTT. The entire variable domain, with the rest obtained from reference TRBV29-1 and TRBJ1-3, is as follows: SAVISQKPSRDICQRGTSLTIQCQVDSQVTMMFWYRQQPGQSLTLIATANQGSEATYESGFVIDKFPISRPNLTFSTLTVSNMSPEDSSIYLCSVVANRNTIYFGEGSWLTVV.

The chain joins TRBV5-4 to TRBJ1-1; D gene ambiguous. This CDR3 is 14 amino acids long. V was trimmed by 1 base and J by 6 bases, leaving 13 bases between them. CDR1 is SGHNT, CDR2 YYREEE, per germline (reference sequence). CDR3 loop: CASSLSRGRSEAFF. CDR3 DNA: TGTGCCAGCAGCTTGAGTCGAGGAAGATCTGAAGCTTTCTTT.

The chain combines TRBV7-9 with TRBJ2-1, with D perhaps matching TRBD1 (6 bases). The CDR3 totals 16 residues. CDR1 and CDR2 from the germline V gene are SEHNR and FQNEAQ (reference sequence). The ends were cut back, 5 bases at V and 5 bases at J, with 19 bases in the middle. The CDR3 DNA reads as TGTGCCAGCAGCCCACGCCGACAGGAACCTAACAATGAGCAGTTCTTC. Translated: CASSPRRQEPNNEQFF.